These T cell receptor beta chains were read from a single sample in a study of blood T cell repertoires in COVID-19. Assay: immunoSEQ multiplex PCR; the TCRdb copy retains only in-frame clones and omits some. The data show fewer than 150,000 clones, with around 86% seen just once and under 6% held by the top ten. Sequencing was done on a sample of peripheral blood. The receptor set was obtained from a human donor in a cohort sampled during active COVID-19. Each CDR3 is given with its conserved first and last residue. A D gene is named only where the DNA matches it firmly. Not every row has a clone size; where given, it reads once, few, many or a size class.

NA	NA	TRBV18	TRBJ2-3	CASSPPTVTDTQYF	TGTGCCAGCTCACCGCCGACAGTCACAGATACGCAGTATTTT
NA	NA	TRBV6-5	TRBJ1-1	CASTFGTQNTEAFF	TGTGCCAGCACATTTGGGACACAGAACACTGAAGCTTTCTTT
NA	NA	TRBV28	TRBJ2-7	CASSLESYEQYF	TGTGCCAGCAGTCTCGAGAGTTACGAGCAGTACTTC
NA	NA	TRBV28	TRBJ1-1	CASSSLGGGVNTEAFF	TGTGCCAGCAGTTCCCTGGGTGGGGGGGTTAACACTGAAGCTTTCTTT
few	NA	TRBV2	TRBJ1-2	CASSEGGGGYGYTF	TGTGCCAGCAGTGAAGGGGGGGGCGGCTATGGCTACACCTTC
NA	TRBD1	TRBV7-3	TRBJ2-3	CASSLGTAGDTQYF	TGTGCCAGCAGCTTAGGGACAGCCGGAGATACGCAGTATTTT
NA	NA	TRBV19	TRBJ2-5	CASSIGNSQETQYF	TGTGCCAGTAGTATAGGAAACAGCCAAGAGACCCAGTACTTC
NA	TRBD2	TRBV4-1	TRBJ2-3	CASSTLFSGSTDTQYF	TGCGCCAGCAGCACGTTGTTTAGCGGGAGCACAGATACGCAGTATTTT
NA	NA	TRBV20-1	TRBJ2-3	CSAELVDTQYF	TGCAGTGCAGAACTGGTAGATACGCAGTATTTT
NA	TRBD2	TRBV6-4	TRBJ2-2	CASSRTSGRTGELFF	TGTGCCAGCAGTAGAACCAGCGGGAGAACCGGGGAGCTGTTTTTT
NA	NA	TRBV5-5	TRBJ1-4	CASSLGQGLANEKLFF	TGTGCCAGCAGCTTGGGCCAGGGTCTCGCTAATGAAAAACTGTTTTTT
NA	NA	TRBV2	TRBJ1-4	CASSEIHRVGEKLFF	TGTGCCAGCAGTGAAATCCACAGGGTGGGGGAAAAACTGTTTTTT
NA	TRBD2	TRBV4-2	TRBJ2-2	CASSRLAGGAGELFF	TGTGCCAGCAGCCGACTAGCGGGAGGCGCCGGGGAGCTGTTTTTT
NA	TRBD1	TRBV2	TRBJ2-7	CASWGTGVYEQYF	TGTGCCAGCTGGGGGACAGGGGTCTACGAGCAGTACTTC
NA	TRBD2	TRBV10-1	TRBJ2-1	CASRAGTSDDEQFF	TGCGCCAGCAGGGCCGGGACTAGCGACGATGAGCAGTTCTTC
NA	TRBD1	TRBV5-1	TRBJ1-1	CASYLDRGRNTEAFF	TGCGCCAGCTACTTGGACAGGGGGCGGAACACTGAAGCTTTCTTT
NA	TRBD1	TRBV19	TRBJ1-1	CASTPGQKNTEAFF	TGTGCCAGTACCCCGGGACAGAAGAACACTGAAGCTTTCTTT
NA	NA	TRBV5-4	TRBJ1-1	CASSLVQGLGAEAFF	TGTGCCAGCAGCTTGGTTCAGGGGCTGGGAGCTGAAGCTTTCTTT
NA	TRBD2	TRBV19	TRBJ2-7	CASSVTSGETYEQYF	TGTGCCAGTAGTGTTACTAGCGGGGAAACTTACGAGCAGTACTTC
few	NA	TRBV4-1	TRBJ2-7	CASSQEGLDLYEQYF	TGCGCCAGCAGCCAAGAGGGGCTGGACCTCTACGAGCAGTACTTC
NA	TRBD2	TRBV28	TRBJ2-3	CASSRSGIGESTDTQYF	TGTGCCAGCAGTAGGAGCGGGATAGGAGAAAGCACAGATACGCAGTATTTT
NA	NA	TRBV27	TRBJ2-2	CASSLSLLFVNTGELFF	TGTGCCAGCAGTTTATCTCTCCTTTTCGTGAACACCGGGGAGCTGTTTTTT
NA	NA	TRBV5-6	TRBJ1-2	CASSLIIGDGYTF	TGTGCCAGCAGCTTAATAATAGGGGATGGCTACACCTTC
NA	TRBD2	TRBV5-1	TRBJ2-7	CASSPVLAGGPGTYEQYF	TGCGCCAGCAGCCCGGTACTAGCGGGAGGGCCAGGGACCTACGAGCAGTACTTC
NA	TRBD1	TRBV7-9	TRBJ2-4	CASGGQGYGKNIQYF	TGTGCCAGCGGAGGACAGGGGTATGGCAAAAACATTCAGTACTTC
NA	TRBD1	TRBV11-2	TRBJ2-1	CASSRTGTGALIEQFF	TGTGCCAGCAGCCGCACCGGGACAGGGGCCTTGATCGAGCAGTTCTTC
NA	TRBD1	TRBV6-5	TRBJ2-5	CASSYSTGEKTQYF	TGTGCCAGCAGTTACTCGACAGGGGAGAAGACCCAGTACTTC
NA	TRBD2	TRBV30	TRBJ2-7	CAWTGGVAPYEQYF	TGTGCCTGGACGGGGGGGGTCGCACCCTACGAGCAGTACTTC
NA	NA	TRBV6-5	TRBJ1-5	CASSYSPDSNQPQHF	TGTGCCAGCAGTTACTCTCCAGATAGCAATCAGCCCCAGCATTTT
NA	NA	TRBV18	TRBJ2-7	CASSPTSGTRDYEQYF	TGTGCCAGCTCACCGACGTCCGGGACACGCGACTACGAGCAGTACTTC
NA	NA	TRBV18	TRBJ2-7	CASSPGTLTYEQYF	TGTGCCAGCTCACCAGGGACACTGACCTACGAGCAGTACTTC
NA	TRBD1	TRBV10-3	TRBJ2-1	CAISRDRGQGNEQFF	TGTGCCATCTCTCGGGACAGGGGGCAGGGCAATGAGCAGTTCTTC
NA	TRBD1	TRBV9	TRBJ2-7	CASSAGQNYEQYF	TGTGCCAGCAGCGCGGGACAGAACTACGAGCAGTACTTC
NA	TRBD2	TRBV12-3/TRBV12-4	TRBJ2-1	CASSLGLAGEQFF	TGTGCCAGCAGTTTGGGGCTAGCGGGTGAGCAGTTCTTC
NA	NA	TRBV27	TRBJ2-7	CASSFPGRRAYEQYF	TGTGCCAGCAGCTTCCCGGGAAGGCGAGCGTACGAGCAGTACTTC
NA	NA	TRBV10-2	TRBJ2-7	CASSEQRSIYEQYF	TGCGCCAGCAGTGAGCAGAGGTCGATTTACGAGCAGTACTTC
NA	NA	TRBV2	TRBJ2-5	CASSPPPGFRQETQYF	TGTGCCAGCAGTCCACCACCCGGGTTTAGGCAGGAGACCCAGTACTTC
NA	NA	TRBV2	TRBJ2-1	CASTGRRINEQFF	TGTGCCAGCACGGGAAGGAGGATCAATGAGCAGTTCTTC
NA	TRBD1	TRBV13	TRBJ2-7	CASSLGTGVFEQYF	TGTGCCAGCAGCTTAGGGACAGGGGTCTTCGAGCAGTACTTC
NA	TRBD1	TRBV19	TRBJ1-5	CASSTPWTGDGDQPQHF	TGTGCCAGTAGTACCCCGTGGACAGGGGACGGGGATCAGCCCCAGCATTTT
NA	NA	TRBV3-1/TRBV3-2	TRBJ2-5	CASSHRGETQYF	TGTGCCAGCAGCCATCGGGGGGAGACCCAGTACTTC
NA	NA	TRBV21-1	TRBJ2-4	CASSKLTPRDRGPAKNIQYF	TGTGCCAGCAGCAAACTCACCCCCAGAGACAGGGGGCCGGCCAAAAACATTCAGTACTTC
NA	TRBD1	TRBV6-5	TRBJ1-1	CASSTPGGTEAFF	TGTGCCAGCAGTACCCCAGGGGGTACTGAAGCTTTCTTT
NA	TRBD1	TRBV20-1	TRBJ1-2	CSASDRRGYTF	TGCAGTGCATCGGACAGGCGAGGCTACACCTTC
NA	NA	TRBV19	TRBJ1-3	CASRGDGNTIYF	TGTGCCAGTAGGGGAGACGGAAACACCATATATTTT
NA	NA	TRBV13	TRBJ1-2	CASSLYGRDGYTF	TGTGCCAGCAGCTTATACGGGAGGGATGGCTACACCTTC
NA	NA	TRBV19	TRBJ2-7	CASSTGADPNYEQYF	TGTGCCAGTAGTACGGGAGCGGACCCTAACTACGAGCAGTACTTC
few	NA	TRBV3-1/TRBV3-2	TRBJ2-7	CASSQGYSYEQYF	TGTGCCAGCAGCCAAGGTTACTCCTACGAGCAGTACTTC